The 6 T cell receptor beta chains below come from one sample, sequenced in a study of blood T cell repertoires in COVID-19. Using immunoSEQ multiplex PCR, the repertoire was profiled, and TCRdb retains in-frame clones only, with some absent. The data show approximately 150,000 clones, around 81% seen once. Sequenced input: peripheral blood. These receptors were collected from a human donor in a cohort sampled during active COVID-19.

This chain links TRBV5-1 with TRBJ2-7, with D perhaps TRBD1 (5 bases). V shed 0 bases and J shed 3 bases, with 10 bases lying between them. The CDR3 is 14 residues long. Germline CDR1 and CDR2: SGHRS and YFSETQ. CDR3 in amino acids: CASSLEAGNYEQYF. For the CDR3, the DNA is TGCGCCAGCAGCTTGGAGGCAGGGAACTACGAGCAGTACTTC.

The chain links TRBV27 to TRBJ2-7; D is possibly TRBD2 (6 bases). The CDR3 runs 12 residues. Per the germline V gene, CDR1 is MNHEY and CDR2 is SMNVEV (reference sequence). The V end was cut by 9 bases, the J end by 2 bases, with 11 bases between. The CDR3 DNA reads TGTGCCAGTAGGGACTGGACCTACGAGCAGTACTTC. As protein: CASRDWTYEQYF.

The J gene is TRBJ2-7, the V gene TRBV11-3; TRBD1 matches 11 bases. The CDR3 covers 15 residues. After removal of 5 bases from V and 3 bases from J, the junction contained 6 bases not matched to a gene. Germline V gene sequence: CDR1 SGHNT, CDR2 YENEEA. The CDR3 is CASSLGQGALYEQYF. The CDR3 DNA sequence: TGTGCCAGCAGCCTCGGACAGGGGGCCCTCTACGAGCAGTACTTC.

The rearrangement links TRBV7-3 to TRBJ2-3, with 7 bases identical to TRBD2. Trimming at V came to 1 base and at J to 0 bases, leaving 13 bases not matched to a gene. In germline, CDR1 is SGHTA, CDR2 FQGTGA. CDR3 size: 19 residues. CDR3: CASSLRPSGDETSTDTQYF. CDR3 bases: TGTGCCAGCAGCTTAAGGCCTAGCGGAGACGAAACTAGCACAGATACGCAGTATTTT.

The chain employs TRBV28 and TRBJ1-5; a possible D gene is TRBD1 (5 bases). The CDR3 is 14 amino acids. The germline V gene has CDR1 MDHEN and CDR2 SYDVKM. The ends were cut back, 3 bases at V and 4 bases at J, with 10 bases in the middle. The CDR3 spells CASSLGQANQPQHF. CDR3 nucleotides: TGTGCCAGCAGTTTGGGGCAGGCGAATCAGCCCCAGCATTTT. Filled out from reference TRBV28 and TRBJ1-5, the complete variable domain reads DVKVTQSSRYLVKRTGEKVFLECVQDMDHENMFWYRQDPGLGLRLIYFSYDVKMKEKGDIPEGYSVSREKKERFSLILESASTNQTSMYLCASSLGQANQPQHFGDGTRLSIL.

The chain is built from TRBV19 and TRBJ1-3; TRBD1 agrees at 9 bases. Germline V gene lookup returns CDR1 LNHDA and CDR2 SQIVND (reference sequence). This CDR3 comprises 18 residues. After removal of 5 bases from V and 2 bases from J, the junction contained 13 bases not matched to a gene. CDR3 DNA: TGTGCCAGTAGTGCCCGGGACAGGGCCCTGTCGGCTGGAAACACCATATATTTT. This gives the protein CASSARDRALSAGNTIYF.